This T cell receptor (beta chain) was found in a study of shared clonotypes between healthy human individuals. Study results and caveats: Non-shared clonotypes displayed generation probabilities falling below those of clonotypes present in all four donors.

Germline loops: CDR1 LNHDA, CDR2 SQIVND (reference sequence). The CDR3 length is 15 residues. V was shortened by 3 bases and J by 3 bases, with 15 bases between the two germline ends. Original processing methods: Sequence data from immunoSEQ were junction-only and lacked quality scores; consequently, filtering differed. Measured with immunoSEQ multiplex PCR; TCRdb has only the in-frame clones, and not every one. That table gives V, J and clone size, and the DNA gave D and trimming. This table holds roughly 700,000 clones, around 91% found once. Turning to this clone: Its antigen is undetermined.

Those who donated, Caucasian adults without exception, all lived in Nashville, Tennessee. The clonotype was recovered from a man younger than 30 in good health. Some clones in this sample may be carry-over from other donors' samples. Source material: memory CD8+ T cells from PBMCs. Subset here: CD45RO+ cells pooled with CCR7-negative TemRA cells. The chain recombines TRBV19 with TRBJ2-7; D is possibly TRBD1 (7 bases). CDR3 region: CASSIGRGVVYEQYF. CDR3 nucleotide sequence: TGTGCCAGTAGTATCGGCAGGGGGGTTGTCTACGAGCAGTACTTC.